These T cell receptor beta chains were read from a single sample in a study of vaccination effects on CD4 cells after COVID-19. These receptors are not linked to any known antigen. Assay used: immunoSEQ multiplex PCR; TCRdb lists only in-frame clones, some missing. In the table there are tens of thousands of clones, 65% to 75% of which are singletons. The material was CD4+ T cells from PBMCs cultured with a peptide pool, obtained before COVID-19 vaccination. The origin of the receptors is a human donor who had a prior SARS-CoV-2 infection. The CDR3 runs from the conserved cysteine through the conserved F or W. A D gene is named only where the DNA matches it firmly. The size entry is marked missing in some rows and otherwise reads once, few, many or a size class.

CDR3aa: CASRPQGWEYTEAFF
CDR3nt: TGTGCCAGCAGACCTCAGGGCTGGGAGTACACTGAAGCTTTCTTT
abundance: NA
d_gene: NA
j_gene: TRBJ1-1
v_gene: TRBV3-1/TRBV3-2

CDR3aa: CASTSPRSGSSYNEQFF
CDR3nt: TGTGCCAGCACCTCTCCCAGGTCGGGAAGCTCCTACAATGAGCAGTTCTTC
abundance: NA
d_gene: NA
j_gene: TRBJ2-1
v_gene: TRBV27

CDR3aa: CASNRQSSSTDTQYF
CDR3nt: TGTGCCAGTAACCGACAGTCATCTAGCACAGATACGCAGTATTTT
abundance: NA
d_gene: NA
j_gene: TRBJ2-3
v_gene: TRBV19

CDR3aa: CASSAEGSTEAFF
CDR3nt: TGTGCCAGCAGTGCGGAGGGGAGCACTGAAGCTTTCTTT
abundance: few
d_gene: NA
j_gene: TRBJ1-1
v_gene: TRBV2

CDR3aa: CASSVGGSHNEQFF
CDR3nt: TGTGCCAGCAGTGTAGGGGGTTCCCACAATGAGCAGTTCTTC
abundance: NA
d_gene: NA
j_gene: TRBJ2-1
v_gene: TRBV2

CDR3aa: CASSRKLGVEVPQHF
CDR3nt: TGTGCCAGCAGCCGAAAACTAGGGGTCGAGGTGCCCCAGCATTTT
abundance: NA
d_gene: NA
j_gene: TRBJ1-5
v_gene: TRBV3-1/TRBV3-2

CDR3aa: CASMSSGGGYEQYF
CDR3nt: TGTGCCAGTATGTCCTCGGGAGGGGGCTACGAGCAGTACTTC
abundance: NA
d_gene: TRBD2
j_gene: TRBJ2-7
v_gene: TRBV19

CDR3aa: CASSYSGRGSYNEQFF
CDR3nt: TGTGCCAGCAGTTACTCAGGGAGGGGATCCTACAATGAGCAGTTCTTC
abundance: NA
d_gene: TRBD2
j_gene: TRBJ2-1
v_gene: TRBV6-6

CDR3aa: CASSQDEGAWVNQPQHF
CDR3nt: TGCGCCAGCAGCCAAGATGAGGGGGCGTGGGTCAATCAGCCCCAGCATTTT
abundance: NA
d_gene: TRBD1
j_gene: TRBJ1-5
v_gene: TRBV4-1

CDR3aa: CASSTDHRGNTIYF
CDR3nt: TGTGCCAGCAGTACGGATCACCGGGGAAACACCATATATTTT
abundance: NA
d_gene: NA
j_gene: TRBJ1-3
v_gene: TRBV3-1/TRBV3-2

CDR3aa: CASSLSDRLGNEQFF
CDR3nt: TGTGCCAGCAGTTTATCGGACCGATTAGGCAATGAGCAGTTCTTC
abundance: NA
d_gene: NA
j_gene: TRBJ2-1
v_gene: TRBV27

CDR3aa: CASSQDVASGDHTDTQYF
CDR3nt: TGTGCCAGCAGCCAAGATGTGGCTAGCGGGGACCACACAGATACGCAGTATTTT
abundance: NA
d_gene: TRBD2
j_gene: TRBJ2-3
v_gene: TRBV4-2

CDR3aa: CASSQDRGSNYEQYF
CDR3nt: TGCGCCAGCAGCCAAGATCGAGGGTCCAACTACGAGCAGTACTTC
abundance: NA
d_gene: NA
j_gene: TRBJ2-7
v_gene: TRBV4-3

CDR3aa: CASSSQLTRYEQYF
CDR3nt: TGTGCCAGCAGCTCCCAACTAACTCGCTACGAGCAGTACTTC
abundance: NA
d_gene: NA
j_gene: TRBJ2-7
v_gene: TRBV7-2

CDR3aa: CASSPVNYPQETQYF
CDR3nt: TGTGCCAGCTCACCCGTGAACTACCCCCAGGAGACCCAGTACTTC
abundance: NA
d_gene: NA
j_gene: TRBJ2-5
v_gene: TRBV18